This TCR beta chain was found in a study of CD8 T cells in ankylosing spondylitis. Ten or more counts support this clonotype. Its antigen is unidentified. The authors made TCR beta libraries by quantitative 5'-RACE with molecular barcodes. A single record per CDR3 protein comes from TCRdb applying MiXCR to the 5' RACE reads. The profile shows some 250,000 distinct CDR3 sequences, around 11% of them singletons. General study findings and limits: A TCR beta motif made of 7 to 9 highly homologous variants seemed typical of ankylosing spondylitis blood.

There are 14 residues in the CDR3. J was trimmed by 7 bases and V by 5 bases; bases with no gene match: 5. This receptor was obtained from a male donor with ankylosing spondylitis or in good health (not recorded which). This chain links TRBV12-3 or TRBV12-4 with TRBJ1-5, with 10 positions matching TRBD1. The sequenced material came from blood, either unsorted or a sorted T cell fraction (not recorded which). The CDR3 loop reads CASSRQGARQPQHF. CDR3 in DNA: TGTGCCAGCAGTCGACAGGGGGCCAGGCAGCCCCAGCATTTT.